The clone carrying this TCR beta chain was recorded at least ten times. The antigen is undetermined. This record belongs to a study of CD8 T cells in ankylosing spondylitis. V shed 1 base and J shed 9 bases, with 10 bases lying between them. The germline V gene has CDR1 MNHNY and CDR2 SVGAGI (reference sequence). CDR3 length: 13 residues. Study-level points and caveats: One TCR beta motif, made up of fewer than 10 highly homologous variants, appeared characteristic of ankylosing spondylitis blood.

TCRdb itself ran the 5' RACE reads through MiXCR, one entry per CDR3 protein. The top ten clones hold under 9% of a sample with 150,000 to 200,000 distinct CDR3 sequences, about 18% of them seen once. The chain is built from TRBV6-6 and TRBJ2-1; D is perhaps TRBD2 (5 bases). The origin of this receptor is a male donor with ankylosing spondylitis or in good health (not recorded which). The material sequenced was blood, either unsorted or a sorted T cell fraction (not recorded which). DNA for the CDR3: TGTGCCAGCAGTTACTTGGGAGTGGGTGAGCAGTTCTTC. Protein sequence: CASSYLGVGEQFF.